This T cell receptor beta chain was identified during a study of T cells in Graves' hyperthyroidism and ophthalmopathy. This clonotype was recorded a few times. Its antigen is unknown. Regarding the study as a whole: Most expanded thyroid clonotypes above 0.001 also appeared in blood.

CDR1 LGHDT and CDR2 YNNKEL come from the germline V gene (reference sequence). V was shortened by 5 bases and J by 6 bases, with 10 bases between the two germline ends. CDR3 size: 13 residues. The CDR3 regions of TCR beta were amplified from RNA transcripts. During a first-round RT-PCR of the TCR CDR3, the HTBI primer set was used. In TCRdb, the multiplex PCR reads were re-called with MiXCR into one record per CDR3 protein. The sample has 350,000 to 400,000 distinct CDR3 sequences, under 15% seen once; the top ten hold less than 35%. Graves' hyperthyroidism without ophthalmopathy progression within 18 months was termed stable. Patients with uncontrolled infections, other autoimmune diseases, pregnancy or lactation were excluded.

Sequencing was done on a sample of blood. The sequence came from a woman in her 30s with Graves' hyperthyroidism. V is TRBV3-1 and J is TRBJ2-2; D gene ambiguous. CDR3 region: CASSSRPAGELFF. For the CDR3, the DNA is TGTGCCAGCAGCTCACGACCAGCCGGGGAGCTGTTTTTT.